This is a list of T cell receptor beta chains from one sample in a study of quantifying T cell responses using KT2 cells. TCRdb recomputed calls from the UMI-ligation and nested PCR reads with MiXCR, one row per CDR3 protein. The repertoire consists of 45,000 to 65,000 distinct CDR3 sequences, with roughly an eighth occurring once and the leading ten covering under 10%. Sequencing was done on a sample of PBMCs spiked with cells of the T cell clone KT2. These receptors were obtained from a human donor. CDR3s include the opening cysteine and the closing phenylalanine or tryptophan.

CDR3 protein: CSVVQEAGNTIYF
V gene: TRBV29-1
J gene: TRBJ1-3

CDR3 protein: CASSGRGGHSSYNSPLHF
V gene: TRBV2
J gene: TRBJ1-6

CDR3 protein: CASSPLPGNTIYF
V gene: TRBV6-6
J gene: TRBJ1-3

CDR3 protein: CSARVTDMNTEAFF
V gene: TRBV20-1
J gene: TRBJ1-1

CDR3 protein: CASSVGRGPYNEQFF
V gene: TRBV9
J gene: TRBJ2-1

CDR3 protein: CSVEGAGVANTEAFF
V gene: TRBV29-1
J gene: TRBJ1-1

CDR3 protein: CASSLGRKETQYF
V gene: TRBV12-3/TRBV12-4
J gene: TRBJ2-5

CDR3 protein: CSGTLRGTQYF
V gene: TRBV20-1
J gene: TRBJ2-3

CDR3 protein: CASSTISGIAGGSTDTQYF
V gene: TRBV5-4
J gene: TRBJ2-3

CDR3 protein: CASSFTSGSSYNEQFF
V gene: TRBV5-1
J gene: TRBJ2-1

CDR3 protein: CASSPTSGTRYGTQYF
V gene: TRBV27
J gene: TRBJ2-3

CDR3 protein: CATSRTPRGRRTEAFF
V gene: TRBV15
J gene: TRBJ1-1

CDR3 protein: CASSPISERDTEAFF
V gene: TRBV18
J gene: TRBJ1-1

CDR3 protein: CASSLAASGSANTGELFF
V gene: TRBV7-9
J gene: TRBJ2-2

CDR3 protein: CASSERGGAAKNIQYF
V gene: TRBV27
J gene: TRBJ2-4

CDR3 protein: CSARDPQPSYEAFF
V gene: TRBV20-1
J gene: TRBJ1-1

CDR3 protein: CASSLAEGTQYF
V gene: TRBV7-2
J gene: TRBJ2-3

CDR3 protein: CASSRDRGISYNEQFF
V gene: TRBV6-5
J gene: TRBJ2-1

CDR3 protein: CASSQNTGAGEKLFF
V gene: TRBV4-1
J gene: TRBJ1-4

CDR3 protein: CSVVGWATEAFF
V gene: TRBV29-1
J gene: TRBJ1-1